Below are 8 T cell receptor beta chains sequenced from a single sample in a study of cytomegalovirus exposure and HLA in healthy donors. The PCR was carried out with 60 Vbeta primers and 13 Jbeta primers. The table came from immunoSEQ multiplex PCR; TCRdb's copy has only in-frame clones and leaves some out. The table shows about 82,000 clones, with over 75% occurring only once. The material sequenced was PBMCs. The origin of the receptors is a man aged 45-65 years in good health and CMV-seronegative.

The gene calls are TRBV19 and TRBJ1-2, with 8 bases lining up with TRBD1. This CDR3 is built from 15 residues. V lost 3 bases and J lost 0; bases outside the gene matches: 3. The germline V gene has CDR1 LNHDA and CDR2 SQIVND (reference sequence). CDR3 sequence: CASSIRTGSNYGYTF. The CDR3 nucleotides read TGTGCCAGTAGTATTCGGACAGGGTCTAACTATGGCTACACCTTC.

This chain joins TRBV6-5 and TRBJ1-4; 8 bases are shared with TRBD1. This CDR3 has 15 amino acids. Germline V gene sequence: CDR1 MNHEY, CDR2 SVGAGI. Unmatched junction bases numbered 7, after V lost 2 bases and J lost 8 bases. CDR3 protein: CASSYLSQGAEKLFF. The CDR3 nucleotides are TGTGCCAGCAGTTACCTGAGCCAGGGGGCGGAAAAACTGTTTTTT.

The rearrangement joins TRBV10-3 to TRBJ2-5; no firm D call. The end of the DNA is better explained by TRBJ2-7, so the J call may be wrong. CDR3 length: 14 residues. Looked up from germline, CDR1 is ENHRY and CDR2 is SYGVKD. As DNA, the CDR3 is TGTGCCATCACCAAGACAACCACCTTATACGAGCAGTACTTC. Encoded protein: CAITKTTTLYEQYF.

This clone showed up just a few times. This chain links TRBV29-1 with TRBJ2-3; 14 bases agree with TRBD2. Trimming removed 6 bases from V and 0 bases from J; junction bases left unmatched: 5. This CDR3 contains 16 residues. From germline, CDR1 is SQVTM and CDR2 ANQGSEA. The CDR3 protein is CSVTGTSGGSTDTQYF. Written as DNA, the CDR3 is TGCAGCGTCACCGGGACTAGCGGGGGTAGCACAGATACGCAGTATTTT.

This clone has more than one count but fewer than ten. The chain links TRBV10-2 to TRBJ2-5; D is perhaps TRBD2 (6 bases). Deletions cut 11 bases from V and 5 bases from J, with 18 bases between. CDR1 and CDR2 (germline): WSHSY, SAAADI. This CDR3 has 13 amino acids. Here the CDR3 DNA reads TGCGCCGGAGGGGCCTCACTATGGGAGACCCAGTACTTC. This encodes CAGGASLWETQYF.

The chain carries TRBV5-1 and TRBJ2-1; 10 nucleotides align to TRBD2. CDR1 and CDR2 from the germline V gene are SGHRS and YFSETQ. There are 17 residues in the CDR3. V was clipped by 5 bases and J by 4 bases; unmatched bases: 12. The CDR3 DNA follows: TGCGCCAGCAGTCACCAGCGGGGGGGAAGAGGGTACAATGAGCAGTTCTTC. Translated, it gives CASSHQRGGRGYNEQFF.

As DNA, the CDR3 is TGTGCCAGCAGCGCCCGGGACAGAGCCCAAGAGACCCAGTACTTC. Protein product: CASSARDRAQETQYF. The chain employs TRBV9 and TRBJ2-5; 7 bases match TRBD1. This CDR3 contains 15 residues. The germline gives CDR1 SGDLS, CDR2 YYNGEE. The trim removed 3 bases at V and 1 base at J, leaving 6 bases unmatched.

This clone was seen a single time. V and J are TRBV9 and TRBJ2-7; D possibly corresponds to TRBD2 (6 bases). The CDR3 is 15 residues long. With 3 bases removed from V and 4 bases from J, the gap between germline ends came to 17 bases. The germline V gene has CDR1 SGDLS and CDR2 YYNGEE. CDR3 DNA sequence: TGTGCCAGCAGCGCAACGTCCCGGGACTTATACGAGCAGTACTTC. It is translated as CASSATSRDLYEQYF.